A single sample gave rise to the 20 T cell receptor beta chains below, sequenced in a study of radiotherapy plus CTLA-4 blockade in lung cancer (dated by TCRdb to 2016 to 2019). The library was made by the immunoSEQ multiplex PCR assay. The immuneACCESS repertoire file appears here via TCRdb, limited to in-frame rearrangements. These files lack a portion of the clones; in checked studies, under half of the deficit traces to unresolved V genes, and the cause of the others is not known. Counted in this sample were approximately 49,000 clones; roughly 85% of them appeared once. The top ten clonotypes cover around a quarter of the sample. This specimen was peripheral blood, taken from a patient treated with radiotherapy plus ipilimumab. The origin of the receptors is a human donor with non-small cell lung cancer whose response to radiotherapy plus ipilimumab could not be evaluated.

The genes are TRBV28 and TRBJ1-5, with TRBD1 matching 9 bases. Germline V gene lookup returns CDR1 MDHEN and CDR2 SYDVKM. V dropped 5 bases and J dropped 5; count of bases not matched to a gene: 7. This CDR3 contains 15 residues. CDR3 coding DNA: TGTGCCAGCAGTCTAACTACAGGGGGCTATCAGCCCCAGCATTTT. Encoded protein: CASSLTTGGYQPQHF.

The genes are TRBV27 and TRBJ1-4; D not certain. The germline V gene has CDR1 MNHEY and CDR2 SMNVEV (reference sequence). V was shortened by 4 bases and J by 0 bases, with 9 bases between the two germline ends. This CDR3 is built from 15 residues. The CDR3 sequence is CASSSGGTTNEKLFF. The CDR3 DNA sequence: TGTGCCAGCAGTTCCGGCGGTACAACTAATGAAAAACTGTTTTTT.

This clone has just one count. This chain links TRBV5-1 with TRBJ2-7, with D perhaps TRBD1 (7 bases). Trimming pared 0 bases from V and 2 bases from J, leaving 12 bases between. There are 15 residues in the CDR3. Germline V gene lookup returns CDR1 SGHRS and CDR2 YFSETQ. The CDR3: CASSLGQGGTYEQYF. The CDR3 bases are TGCGCCAGCAGCTTGGGGCAGGGGGGCACCTACGAGCAGTACTTC.

V and J are TRBV7-9 and TRBJ1-4; tentatively, D is TRBD1 (6 bases). Germline lookup yields CDR1 SEHNR and CDR2 FQNEAQ (reference sequence). V lost 3 bases to trimming and J lost 5 bases, with 10 bases between them. This CDR3 has 14 amino acids. CDR3 sequence: CASSFPDRNEKLFF. Here the CDR3 DNA reads TGTGCCAGCAGCTTCCCCGACAGGAATGAAAAACTGTTTTTT.

This clone was detected only once. The chain uses TRBV6-6 and TRBJ1-2; D is undetermined. The germline V and J ends were trimmed by 2 bases and 12 bases, with 16 bases remaining between them. The CDR3 loop spans 13 amino acids. The germline V gene has CDR1 MNHNY and CDR2 SVGAGI (reference sequence). In DNA, the CDR3 is TGTGCCAGCAGTTACAGTGGAGGGTGGGATAACACCTTC. Residues: CASSYSGGWDNTF.

The chain is built from TRBV16 and TRBJ1-2, with a possible D match to TRBD1 (6 bases). Germline loops: CDR1 KGHSY, CDR2 FQNENV. This CDR3 is built from 13 residues. V shed 1 base and J shed 6 bases, with 9 bases lying between them. CDR3 DNA: TGTGCCAGCAGCCAATATCCAGGGGATGGCTACACCTTC. Encoded protein: CASSQYPGDGYTF.

This chain links TRBV30 with TRBJ2-5; TRBD1 agrees at 7 bases. V lost 0 bases, J lost 5 bases, and 0 bases stayed unmatched. CDR1 is GTSNPN and CDR2 is SVGIG in the germline V gene (reference sequence). The CDR3 contains 12 residues. CDR3 in amino acids: CAWSVQGETQYF. DNA of the CDR3: TGTGCCTGGAGTGTACAGGGGGAGACCCAGTACTTC. The full variable domain, rest sourced from reference TRBV30 and TRBJ2-5, is SQTIHQWPATLVQPVGSPLSLECTVEGTSNPNLYWYRQAAGRGLQLLFYSVGIGQISSEVPQNLSASRPQDRQFILSSKKLLLSDSGFYLCAWSVQGETQYFGPGTRLLVL.

J is TRBJ2-2 and V is TRBV28; 7 nucleotides match TRBD1. The germline V gene encodes CDR1 MDHEN and CDR2 SYDVKM. The V and J ends lost 4 bases and 6 bases, in that order; junction bases with no gene match: 11. This CDR3 is built from 16 residues. The CDR3 nucleotides are TGTGCCAGCAGTTCTGCTGGACAGACAGGGCCCGGGGAGCTGTTTTTT. Its protein is CASSSAGQTGPGELFF.

This clone showed up just once. The chain is built from TRBV29-1 and TRBJ2-2; no firm D call. This CDR3 has 13 amino acids. The V gene's germline CDR1 is SQVTM and CDR2 ANQGSEA. V dropped 0 bases and J dropped 9 bases, with 11 bases sitting between them. For the CDR3, the DNA is TGCAGCGTTGAAGATCCGAGTTTCCGGGAGCTGTTTTTT. Protein: CSVEDPSFRELFF.

The genes are TRBV30 and TRBJ1-4; D might be TRBD1 (6 bases). Trimming pared 2 bases from V and 5 bases from J, leaving 12 bases between. CDR3 size: 14 residues. Germline lookup yields CDR1 GTSNPN and CDR2 SVGIG (reference sequence). The CDR3 DNA sequence: TGTGCCTGGAGTCCAAGGGACATAAATGAAAAACTGTTTTTT. Translating it yields CAWSPRDINEKLFF.

The chain recombines TRBV27 with TRBJ1-2, with TRBD1 identical over 9 bases. V lost 3 bases and J lost 7; bases outside the gene matches: 9. Germline loops: CDR1 MNHEY, CDR2 SMNVEV (reference sequence). CDR3 length: 15 amino acids. For the CDR3, the DNA is TGTGCCAGCAGTTTCGCCCAACAGGGGGCAGGTGGCTACACCTTC. Translation: CASSFAQQGAGGYTF.

The chain carries TRBV2 and TRBJ1-5; D gene ambiguous. This CDR3 is 13 amino acids long. V lost 5 bases and J 9 bases, leaving 14 bases between the germline ends. In germline, CDR1 is SNHLY, CDR2 FYNNEI. DNA for the CDR3: TGTGCCAGCAGTTCAAGACGGCAGCGGCCCCAGCATTTT. Translation: CASSSRRQRPQHF. Using reference TRBV2 and TRBJ1-5 for the parts outside the CDR3, the full variable domain is EPEVTQTPSHQVTQMGQEVILRCVPISNHLYFYWYRQILGQKVEFLVSFYNNEISEKSEIFDDQFSVERPDGSNFTLKIRSTKLEDSAMYFCASSSRRQRPQHFGDGTRLSIL.

The rearrangement links TRBV28 to TRBJ2-1; 7 nucleotides match TRBD2. The CDR3 contains 14 residues. V dropped 1 base and J dropped 10; count of bases not matched to a gene: 7. Per germline, CDR1 MDHEN and CDR2 SYDVKM. CDR3 amino acids: CASSLSPMREEQFF. CDR3 nucleotide sequence: TGTGCCAGCAGTTTATCCCCTATGCGGGAGGAGCAGTTCTTC. The complete variable domain, with remaining parts taken from reference TRBV28 and TRBJ2-1, reads DVKVTQSSRYLVKRTGEKVFLECVQDMDHENMFWYRQDPGLGLRLIYFSYDVKMKEKGDIPEGYSVSREKKERFSLILESASTNQTSMYLCASSLSPMREEQFFGPGTRLTVL.

Of note for this clone: In the same sample, other DNA sequences code for this CDR3. The chain uses TRBV27 and TRBJ2-1, with 15 nucleotides matching TRBD2. This CDR3 has 15 amino acids. J lost 10 bases, V lost 5 bases, and 6 bases had no gene match. From germline, CDR1 is MNHEY and CDR2 SMNVEV (reference sequence). This chain's CDR3 is CASSQGLAGGEEQFF. In DNA, the CDR3 is TGTGCCAGCAGTCAGGGACTAGCGGGAGGTGAGGAGCAGTTCTTC.

The chain employs TRBV21-1 and TRBJ1-2; the D call in the table, TRBD1, was not verified against the DNA. TRBV21-1 is annotated as a pseudogene. This CDR3 has 16 amino acids. Here the CDR3 reads CASSKRVRGFYVGYTF. The CDR3 DNA reads as TGTGCCAGCAGCAAAAGAGTCAGGGGGTTCTATGTAGGCTACACCTTC.

This clone was seen a single time. The V call is TRBV19, the J call TRBJ2-1; TRBD2 agrees at 12 bases. Trimming cost V 5 bases and J 5 bases; bases outside gene matches: 16. The CDR3 covers 19 residues. From germline, CDR1 is LNHDA and CDR2 SQIVND (reference sequence). CDR3 protein: CASSPLGLAGSPTHNEQFF. The CDR3 bases are TGTGCCAGTAGTCCCCTAGGACTAGCGGGAAGCCCCACCCACAATGAGCAGTTCTTC.

This clone has more than one count but fewer than ten. The V call is TRBV15, the J call TRBJ2-1; a possible D gene is TRBD2 (6 bases). V shed 5 bases and J shed 5 bases, with 10 bases lying between them. In germline, CDR1 is LNHNV, CDR2 YYDKDF (reference sequence). The CDR3 is 13 residues long. This CDR3 is CATSPGGNNEQFF. The CDR3 DNA is TGTGCCACCAGCCCTGGGGGGAACAATGAGCAGTTCTTC.

This rearrangement joins TRBV29-1 to TRBJ2-7; TRBD2 might be the D (7 bases). Germline V gene sequence: CDR1 SQVTM, CDR2 ANQGSEA. CDR3 length equals 14 residues. The V and J ends lost 4 bases and 6 bases respectively, with 19 bases between them. The CDR3 loop is CSVGGGQGSAEQYF. CDR3 DNA sequence: TGCAGCGTTGGGGGGGGGCAGGGCTCCGCCGAGCAGTACTTC.

This clone counts as medium-sized. This chain uses TRBV7-2 with TRBJ1-5, with D uncertain. Looked up from germline, CDR1 is SGHTA and CDR2 is FQGNSA. V was pared by 4 bases and J by 5 bases, with 9 bases between. CDR3 length: 13 amino acids. This CDR3 reads CASSSRTDQPQHF. CDR3 nucleotides: TGTGCCAGCAGCTCAAGGACTGATCAGCCCCAGCATTTT.

This clone was detected only a few times. The J gene is TRBJ2-2, the V gene TRBV5-5, with 11 positions matching TRBD2. Losses at the gene ends were 3 bases for V and 2 bases for J; bases not matched to a gene: 9. The length of the CDR3 is 18 residues. Germline loops: CDR1 SGHKS, CDR2 YYEKEE (reference sequence). CDR3 in DNA: TGTGCCAGCAGCTCCCGGACTAGCGGGCCAGGCAACACCGGGGAGCTGTTTTTT. Amino acids: CASSSRTSGPGNTGELFF.